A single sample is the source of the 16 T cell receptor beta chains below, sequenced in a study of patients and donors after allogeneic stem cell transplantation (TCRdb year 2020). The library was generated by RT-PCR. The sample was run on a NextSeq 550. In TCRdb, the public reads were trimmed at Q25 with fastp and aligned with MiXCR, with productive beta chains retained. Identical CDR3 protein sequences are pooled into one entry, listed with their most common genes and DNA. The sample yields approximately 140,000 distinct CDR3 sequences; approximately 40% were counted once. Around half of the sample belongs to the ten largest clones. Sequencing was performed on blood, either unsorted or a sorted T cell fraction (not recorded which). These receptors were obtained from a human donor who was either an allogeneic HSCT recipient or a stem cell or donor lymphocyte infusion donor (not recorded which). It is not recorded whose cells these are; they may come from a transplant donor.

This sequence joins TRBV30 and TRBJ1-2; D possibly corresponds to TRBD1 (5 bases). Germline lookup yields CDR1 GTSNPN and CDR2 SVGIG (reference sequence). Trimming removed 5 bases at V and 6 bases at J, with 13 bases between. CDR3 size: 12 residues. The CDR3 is CAWGGTSHGYTF. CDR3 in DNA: TGTGCCTGGGGGGGGACCTCCCATGGCTACACCTTC.

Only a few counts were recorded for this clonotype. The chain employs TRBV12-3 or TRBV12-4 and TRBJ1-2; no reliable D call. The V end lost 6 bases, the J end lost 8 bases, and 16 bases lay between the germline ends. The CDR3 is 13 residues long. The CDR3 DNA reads TGTGCCAGCAGCCCGGGAGCCCTCGGAGGCTACACCTTC. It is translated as CASSPGALGGYTF.

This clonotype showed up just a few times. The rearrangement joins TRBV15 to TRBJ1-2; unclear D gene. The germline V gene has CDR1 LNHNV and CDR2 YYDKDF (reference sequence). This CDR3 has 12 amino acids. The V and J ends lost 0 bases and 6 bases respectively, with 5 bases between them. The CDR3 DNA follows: TGTGCCACCAGCAGAGATGGGGATGGCTACACCTTC. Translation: CATSRDGDGYTF.

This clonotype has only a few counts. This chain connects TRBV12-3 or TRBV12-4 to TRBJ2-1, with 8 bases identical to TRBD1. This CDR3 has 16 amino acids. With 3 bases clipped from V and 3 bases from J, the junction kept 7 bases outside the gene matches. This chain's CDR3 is CASSFETGGNYNEQFF. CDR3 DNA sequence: TGTGCCAGCAGTTTCGAAACAGGGGGTAACTACAATGAGCAGTTCTTC.

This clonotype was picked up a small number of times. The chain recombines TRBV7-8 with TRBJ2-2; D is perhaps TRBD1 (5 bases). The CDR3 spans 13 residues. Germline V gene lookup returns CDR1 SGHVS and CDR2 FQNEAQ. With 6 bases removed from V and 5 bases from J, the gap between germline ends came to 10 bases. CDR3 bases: TGTGCCAGCAGTTCCAGGGTTACCGGGGAGCTGTTTTTT. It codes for CASSSRVTGELFF.

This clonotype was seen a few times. In DNA form, the CDR3 reads TGTGCCAGCAGTCCACTTAGGGGACAGAAGAACACTGAAGCTTTCTTT. It yields the protein CASSPLRGQKNTEAFF. This sequence joins TRBV12-3 or TRBV12-4 and TRBJ1-1; 7 bases map to TRBD1. The length of the CDR3 is 16 residues. V was clipped by 5 bases and J by 1 base; unmatched bases: 10.

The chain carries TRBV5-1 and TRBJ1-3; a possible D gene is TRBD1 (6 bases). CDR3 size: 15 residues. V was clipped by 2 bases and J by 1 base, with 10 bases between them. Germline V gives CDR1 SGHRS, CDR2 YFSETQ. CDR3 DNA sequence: TGCGCCAGCAGCTTTAACGGACAGTCTGGAAACACCATATATTTT. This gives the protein CASSFNGQSGNTIYF.

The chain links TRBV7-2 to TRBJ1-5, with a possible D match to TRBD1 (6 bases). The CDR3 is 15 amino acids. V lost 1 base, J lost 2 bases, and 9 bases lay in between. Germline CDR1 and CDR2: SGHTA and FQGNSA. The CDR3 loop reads CASSLVRTGNQPQHF. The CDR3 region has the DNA TGTGCCAGCAGCTTAGTACGGACAGGCAATCAGCCCCAGCATTTT.

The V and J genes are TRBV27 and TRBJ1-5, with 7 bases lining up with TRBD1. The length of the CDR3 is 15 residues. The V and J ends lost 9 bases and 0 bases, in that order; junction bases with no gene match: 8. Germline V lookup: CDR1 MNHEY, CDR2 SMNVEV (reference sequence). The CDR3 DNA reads TGTGCCAGTCGTACAGGGGTGGGTAGCAATCAGCCCCAGCATTTT. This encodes CASRTGVGSNQPQHF.

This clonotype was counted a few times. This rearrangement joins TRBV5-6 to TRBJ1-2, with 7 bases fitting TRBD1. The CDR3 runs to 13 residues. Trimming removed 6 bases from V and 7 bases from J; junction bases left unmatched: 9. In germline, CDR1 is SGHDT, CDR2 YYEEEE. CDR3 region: CASTMTGTAGYTF. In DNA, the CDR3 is TGTGCCAGCACCATGACAGGGACGGCTGGCTACACCTTC.

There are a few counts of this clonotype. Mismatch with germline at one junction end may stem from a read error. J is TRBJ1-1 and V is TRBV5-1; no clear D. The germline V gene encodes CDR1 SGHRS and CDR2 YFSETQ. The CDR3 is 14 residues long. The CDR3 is CASNLESMNTEAFF. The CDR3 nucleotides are TGCGCCAGCAACTTGGAGTCCATGAACACTGAAGCTTTCTTT.

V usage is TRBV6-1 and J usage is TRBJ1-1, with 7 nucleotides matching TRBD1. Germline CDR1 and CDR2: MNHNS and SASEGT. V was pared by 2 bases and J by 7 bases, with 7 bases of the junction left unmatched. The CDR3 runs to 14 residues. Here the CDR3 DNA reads TGTGCCAGCAGTGAATTGAGACAGGGAAGTGAAGCTTTCTTT. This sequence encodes CASSELRQGSEAFF.

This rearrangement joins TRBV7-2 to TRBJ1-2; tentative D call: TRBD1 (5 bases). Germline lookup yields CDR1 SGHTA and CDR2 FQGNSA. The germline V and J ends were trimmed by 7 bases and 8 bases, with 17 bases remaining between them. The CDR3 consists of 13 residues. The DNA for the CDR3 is TGTGCCAGCACTTCCGGGGACCCTGAGGGCTACACCTTC. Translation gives CASTSGDPEGYTF.

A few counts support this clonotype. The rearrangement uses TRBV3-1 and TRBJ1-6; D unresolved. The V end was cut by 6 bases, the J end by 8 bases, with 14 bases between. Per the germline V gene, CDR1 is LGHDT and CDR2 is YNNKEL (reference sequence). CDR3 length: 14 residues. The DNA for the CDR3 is TGTGCCAGCAGACCTCCGGGAGGGTATTCACCCCTCCACTTT. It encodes CASRPPGGYSPLHF.

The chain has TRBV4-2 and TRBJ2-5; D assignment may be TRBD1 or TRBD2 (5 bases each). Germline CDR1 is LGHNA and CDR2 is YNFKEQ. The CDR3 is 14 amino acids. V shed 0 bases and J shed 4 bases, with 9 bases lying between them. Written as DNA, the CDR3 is TGTGCCAGCAGCCAAGATGGGGGTTTAGAGACCCAGTACTTC. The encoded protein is CASSQDGGLETQYF.

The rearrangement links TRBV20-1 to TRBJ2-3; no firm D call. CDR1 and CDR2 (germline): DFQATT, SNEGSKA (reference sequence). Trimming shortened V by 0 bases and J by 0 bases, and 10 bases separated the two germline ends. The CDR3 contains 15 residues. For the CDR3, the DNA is TGCAGTGCTAGAGATGGGCACTCTAGCACAGATACGCAGTATTTT. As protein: CSARDGHSSTDTQYF.